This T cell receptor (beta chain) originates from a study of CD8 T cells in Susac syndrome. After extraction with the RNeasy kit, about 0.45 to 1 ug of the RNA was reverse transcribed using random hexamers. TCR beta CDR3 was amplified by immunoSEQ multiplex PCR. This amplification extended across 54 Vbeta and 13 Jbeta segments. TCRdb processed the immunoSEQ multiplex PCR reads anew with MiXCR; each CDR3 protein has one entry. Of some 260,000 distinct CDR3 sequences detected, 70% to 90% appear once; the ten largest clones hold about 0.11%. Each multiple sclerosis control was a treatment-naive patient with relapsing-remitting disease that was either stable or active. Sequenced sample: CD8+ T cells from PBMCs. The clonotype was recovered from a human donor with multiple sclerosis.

This CDR3 reads CASSRNGGGDTQYF. As DNA, the CDR3 is TGTGCCAGCAGCCGAAACGGGGGCGGAGATACGCAGTATTTT. J is TRBJ2-3 and V is TRBV16; either TRBD1 or TRBD2 may supply D (6 bases each). This CDR3 is built from 14 residues. Germline CDR1 reads KGHSY; CDR2 reads FQNENV. The V and J ends lost 4 bases and 5 bases respectively, with 13 bases between them.